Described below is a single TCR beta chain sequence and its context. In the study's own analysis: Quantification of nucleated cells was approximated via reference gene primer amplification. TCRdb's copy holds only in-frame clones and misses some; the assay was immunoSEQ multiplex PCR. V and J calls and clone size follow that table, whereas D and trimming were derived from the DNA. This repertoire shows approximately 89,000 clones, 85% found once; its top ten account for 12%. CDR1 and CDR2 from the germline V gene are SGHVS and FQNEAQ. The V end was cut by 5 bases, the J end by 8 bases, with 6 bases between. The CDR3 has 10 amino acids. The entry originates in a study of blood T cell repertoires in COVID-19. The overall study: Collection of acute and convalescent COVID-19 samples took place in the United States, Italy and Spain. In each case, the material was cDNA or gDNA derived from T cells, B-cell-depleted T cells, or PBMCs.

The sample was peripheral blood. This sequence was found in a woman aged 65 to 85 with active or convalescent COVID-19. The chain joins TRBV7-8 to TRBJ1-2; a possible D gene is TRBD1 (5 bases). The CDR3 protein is CASSPGGYTF. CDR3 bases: TGTGCCAGCAGCCCAGGGGGCTACACCTTC.